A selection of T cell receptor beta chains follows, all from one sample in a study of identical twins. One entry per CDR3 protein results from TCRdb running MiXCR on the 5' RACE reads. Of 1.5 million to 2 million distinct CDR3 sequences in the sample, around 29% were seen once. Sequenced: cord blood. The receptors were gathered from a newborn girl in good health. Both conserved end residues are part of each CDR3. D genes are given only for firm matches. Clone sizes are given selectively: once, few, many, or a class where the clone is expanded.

cdr3_aa: CASSLARIEQYF
cdr3_nt: TGTGCCAGCAGCTTAGCGAGAATCGAGCAGTACTTC
j_call: TRBJ2-7
v_call: TRBV7-9
d_call: -
clone_size: few

cdr3_aa: CSARALGLADNEQFF
cdr3_nt: TGCAGTGCTAGAGCCCTTGGACTAGCGGACAATGAGCAGTTCTTC
j_call: TRBJ2-1
v_call: TRBV20-1
d_call: TRBD2
clone_size: few

cdr3_aa: CSVYGSHYEQYF
cdr3_nt: TGCAGTGTATACGGCTCCCACTACGAGCAGTACTTC
j_call: TRBJ2-7
v_call: TRBV20-1
d_call: -
clone_size: -

cdr3_aa: CSARDASPWAQYF
cdr3_nt: TGCAGTGCTAGAGATGCAAGTCCCTGGGCCCAGTACTTC
j_call: TRBJ2-5
v_call: TRBV20-1
d_call: -
clone_size: -

cdr3_aa: CASRPGVNYGYTF
cdr3_nt: TGTGCCAGCAGGCCCGGGGTCAACTATGGCTACACCTTC
j_call: TRBJ1-2
v_call: TRBV12-3/TRBV12-4
d_call: -
clone_size: -

cdr3_aa: CASRDLGRAYNEQFF
cdr3_nt: TGTGCCAGCAGAGATCTCGGGAGGGCCTACAATGAGCAGTTCTTC
j_call: TRBJ2-1
v_call: TRBV12-3/TRBV12-4
d_call: TRBD2
clone_size: few

cdr3_aa: CASSQGTSNTDTQYF
cdr3_nt: TGTGCCAGCAGCCAAGGGACTAGCAACACAGATACGCAGTATTTT
j_call: TRBJ2-3
v_call: TRBV3-1
d_call: TRBD2
clone_size: few

cdr3_aa: CAIRLALGAEQYF
cdr3_nt: TGTGCCATCCGGCTAGCGTTAGGGGCCGAGCAGTACTTC
j_call: TRBJ2-7
v_call: TRBV10-3
d_call: -
clone_size: few

cdr3_aa: CASSESSFGDTQYF
cdr3_nt: TGCGCCAGCAGTGAGTCTAGTTTCGGAGATACGCAGTATTTT
j_call: TRBJ2-3
v_call: TRBV10-1
d_call: -
clone_size: -

cdr3_aa: CASSQESIAGVLWDTQYF
cdr3_nt: TGTGCCAGCAGCCAAGAATCGATAGCGGGGGTCCTATGGGATACGCAGTATTTT
j_call: TRBJ2-3
v_call: TRBV4-2
d_call: TRBD2
clone_size: -

cdr3_aa: CASSLRELGQNYGYTF
cdr3_nt: TGTGCCAGCAGTTTACGAGAACTGGGGCAGAATTATGGCTACACCTTC
j_call: TRBJ1-2
v_call: TRBV12-3/TRBV12-4
d_call: -
clone_size: many

cdr3_aa: CASSEPASYGYTF
cdr3_nt: TGTGCCAGCAGTGAACCAGCATCCTATGGCTACACCTTC
j_call: TRBJ1-2
v_call: TRBV6-1
d_call: -
clone_size: many

cdr3_aa: CASSPGLRSIKAFF
cdr3_nt: TGTGCCAGCAGCCCGGGACTGAGGAGCATAAAAGCTTTCTTT
j_call: TRBJ1-1
v_call: TRBV4-2
d_call: -
clone_size: few

cdr3_aa: CASSLSLGDNTDTQYF
cdr3_nt: TGTGCCAGCAGCTTAAGTCTTGGGGACAACACAGATACGCAGTATTTT
j_call: TRBJ2-3
v_call: TRBV13
d_call: -
clone_size: few

cdr3_aa: CASSHSGGAYEQYF
cdr3_nt: TGTGCCAGCAGCCATAGCGGGGGGGCCTACGAGCAGTACTTC
j_call: TRBJ2-7
v_call: TRBV7-9
d_call: TRBD2
clone_size: few

cdr3_aa: CASSRRENYEQYF
cdr3_nt: TGCGCCAGCAGCCGCAGGGAAAACTACGAGCAGTACTTC
j_call: TRBJ2-7
v_call: TRBV5-1
d_call: -
clone_size: -

cdr3_aa: CSATLWTSGNEQFF
cdr3_nt: TGCAGTGCTACCCTCTGGACTAGCGGGAATGAGCAGTTCTTC
j_call: TRBJ2-1
v_call: TRBV20-1
d_call: TRBD2
clone_size: few

cdr3_aa: CAINPSGTNEQFF
cdr3_nt: TGTGCCATCAATCCTAGCGGGACCAATGAGCAGTTCTTC
j_call: TRBJ2-1
v_call: TRBV10-3
d_call: TRBD2
clone_size: -

cdr3_aa: CASSQVRAREQYF
cdr3_nt: TGTGCCAGCAGCCAAGTCCGGGCGAGGGAGCAGTACTTC
j_call: TRBJ2-7
v_call: TRBV3-1
d_call: -
clone_size: few

cdr3_aa: CASSQELGGGFSDTQYF
cdr3_nt: TGTGCCAGCAGCCAAGAACTTGGCGGGGGGTTTTCAGATACGCAGTATTTT
j_call: TRBJ2-3
v_call: TRBV4-2
d_call: TRBD2
clone_size: -

cdr3_aa: CSAPIAETQYF
cdr3_nt: TGCAGTGCCCCGATAGCGGAGACCCAGTACTTC
j_call: TRBJ2-5
v_call: TRBV20-1
d_call: -
clone_size: -

cdr3_aa: CSARGLVGPNEQFF
cdr3_nt: TGCAGTGCCCGCGGACTAGTGGGACCCAATGAGCAGTTCTTC
j_call: TRBJ2-1
v_call: TRBV20-1
d_call: TRBD2
clone_size: -

cdr3_aa: CASSQGTGGYSYNSPLHF
cdr3_nt: TGTGCCAGCAGCCAGGGGACAGGTGGATACTCCTATAATTCACCCCTCCACTTT
j_call: TRBJ1-6
v_call: TRBV3-1
d_call: TRBD1
clone_size: -

cdr3_aa: CATGTDTQYF
cdr3_nt: TGTGCCACCGGAACAGATACGCAGTATTTT
j_call: TRBJ2-3
v_call: TRBV25-1
d_call: -
clone_size: -

cdr3_aa: CATSDRGQVRETQYF
cdr3_nt: TGTGCCACCAGTGACCGAGGACAGGTACGGGAGACCCAGTACTTC
j_call: TRBJ2-5
v_call: TRBV24-1
d_call: TRBD1
clone_size: -

cdr3_aa: CASSLFGQNTEAFF
cdr3_nt: TGTGCCAGCAGTTTGTTTGGACAAAACACTGAAGCTTTCTTT
j_call: TRBJ1-1
v_call: TRBV27
d_call: -
clone_size: -

cdr3_aa: CASSPGTGIYNEQFF
cdr3_nt: TGTGCCAGCAGCCCCGGGACAGGGATTTACAATGAGCAGTTCTTC
j_call: TRBJ2-1
v_call: TRBV28
d_call: TRBD1
clone_size: -

cdr3_aa: CASSLAELTSNGEQYF
cdr3_nt: TGTGCCAGCAGCTTAGCGGAGTTAACCTCCAATGGCGAGCAGTACTTC
j_call: TRBJ2-7
v_call: TRBV7-6
d_call: -
clone_size: -

cdr3_aa: CASAPKAGAVDTQYF
cdr3_nt: TGTGCCAGCGCCCCAAAGGCGGGAGCGGTTGATACGCAGTATTTT
j_call: TRBJ2-3
v_call: TRBV6-1
d_call: TRBD2
clone_size: -

cdr3_aa: CASSATFTDTQYF
cdr3_nt: TGTGCCAGCAGCGCGACCTTTACAGATACGCAGTATTTT
j_call: TRBJ2-3
v_call: TRBV7-2
d_call: -
clone_size: -

cdr3_aa: CAISGTGMNEQYF
cdr3_nt: TGTGCCATCAGTGGGACAGGGATGAACGAGCAGTACTTC
j_call: TRBJ2-7
v_call: TRBV10-3
d_call: TRBD1
clone_size: -

cdr3_aa: CASSLGQGISGANVLTF
cdr3_nt: TGTGCCAGCAGCTTAGGACAGGGAATCTCTGGGGCCAACGTCCTGACTTTC
j_call: TRBJ2-6
v_call: TRBV7-9
d_call: TRBD1
clone_size: -

cdr3_aa: CASSLFRTDTEAFF
cdr3_nt: TGCGCCAGCAGCTTGTTTCGGACAGATACTGAAGCTTTCTTT
j_call: TRBJ1-1
v_call: TRBV5-1
d_call: -
clone_size: -

cdr3_aa: CVSSLGLGDEKLFF
cdr3_nt: TGTGTCAGCAGCCTAGGGCTTGGGGATGAAAAACTGTTTTTT
j_call: TRBJ1-4
v_call: TRBV4-2
d_call: -
clone_size: -

cdr3_aa: CASSPYRVRGYTF
cdr3_nt: TGTGCCAGCAGTCCATACAGGGTCCGGGGCTACACCTTC
j_call: TRBJ1-2
v_call: TRBV27
d_call: -
clone_size: many

cdr3_aa: CASRVTGAGAKNIQYF
cdr3_nt: TGTGCCAGCAGGGTCACAGGGGCAGGAGCCAAAAACATTCAGTACTTC
j_call: TRBJ2-4
v_call: TRBV28
d_call: TRBD1
clone_size: few

cdr3_aa: CASSFIGQGYNSPLHF
cdr3_nt: TGTGCCAGCAGTTTCATCGGACAGGGGTATAATTCACCCCTCCACTTT
j_call: TRBJ1-6
v_call: TRBV6-5
d_call: TRBD1
clone_size: few